The present T cell receptor beta chain was sequenced within a study of shared clonotypes between healthy human individuals. The CDR3 is 15 amino acids. Trimming removed 1 base at V and 0 bases at J, with 9 bases between. Germline CDR1 and CDR2: SGHTA and FQGNSA. Turning to this clone: Antigen unknown.

Into CD45RA+ naive and CD45RA-negative memory subsets, the CD4+ cells were split. Study-wide points: Clonotypes which were not shared had lower generation probabilities than clonotypes that all four donors shared. A handful of donors had about 5% of their naive CD4 clonotypes in common.

An even split of each subset's genomic DNA across several immunoSEQ plates was performed. Here immunoSEQ multiplex PCR was the method, and the copy in TCRdb shows in-frame clones only, minus some. The sample includes around 2.5 million clones, more than 85% of them seen just once. Sequences were obtained from naive CD4+ T cells from PBMCs. Subset denoted: CD45RA+ positively selected. The TCR comes from a man aged 18 to 29 in good health. Some clones in this sample may be carry-over from other donors' samples. The chain carries TRBV7-2 and TRBJ1-1; D unclear. The CDR3 reads CASSLGQWMNTEAFF. The DNA of the CDR3 is TGTGCCAGCAGCTTAGGTCAGTGGATGAACACTGAAGCTTTCTTT.